This T cell receptor beta chain came from a study of T-cell memory formation after mild COVID-19. A single record per CDR3 protein comes from TCRdb applying MiXCR to the 5' RACE reads. The sample has 110,000 or so distinct CDR3 sequences; 15% to 20% are singletons. This clonotype occurred a few times. The CDR3 length is 11 residues. Trimming took 6 bases from V and 5 from J, leaving 4 bases between them. This TCR was recovered from a man aged 18 to 29 who had mild COVID-19 (a few samples of this study predate the infection). Cell type and time point are not known. Sequenced material: PBMCs or a T cell subset sorted from them (not recorded which). The chain recombines TRBV12-3 or TRBV12-4 with TRBJ2-2; D remains ambiguous. The CDR3 nucleotides are TGTGCCAGCAGCCAGACCGGGGAGCTGTTTTTT. It specifies CASSQTGELFF.